This T cell receptor beta chain derives from a study of vaccination effects on CD4 cells after COVID-19. General study points: In vaccinees who were healthy, merely 1 out of 255 vaccine-induced clones cross-reacted with common cold coronaviruses.

Sequencing followed a ViraFEST assay step that expanded antigen-specific CD4+ T cells with viral peptide pools. Culture proceeded for 10 days, and CD4+ T cells were then isolated. Among the vaccine recipients, none had a prior SARS-CoV-2 infection, and nucleocapsid antibodies were negative. The data were produced by immunoSEQ multiplex PCR, yet TCRdb's version contains in-frame clones alone and is incomplete. The table records tens of thousands of clones, about 80% of them present only once. Concerning this clone: No antigen is known for it.

Germline V gene lookup returns CDR1 KGHSH and CDR2 LQKENI. The CDR3 runs to 14 residues. The V gene lost 3 bases and the J gene lost 2 bases, with 11 bases spanning the gap. The chain recombines TRBV18 with TRBJ2-7; D unclear. The source is a human donor who received a COVID-19 vaccine. The sample here was CD4+ T cells from PBMCs cultured with SARS-CoV-2 spike peptides, taken before COVID-19 vaccination. The CDR3 nucleotides are TGTGCCAGCTCACCGAATTCTCCCCCCTACGAGCAGTACTTC. This sequence encodes CASSPNSPPYEQYF.